These T cell receptor beta chains were read from a single sample in a study of T-cell reconstitution after alpha-beta-depleted transplantation in children. TCRdb processed the PCR reads anew with MiXCR; each CDR3 protein has one entry. This sample carries 130,000 or so distinct CDR3 sequences, 8% to 10% of them seen once, and the ten largest clones take 24%. This specimen consisted of PBMCs, mostly from graft donor cells, obtained 180 days after TCRalphabeta/CD19-depleted stem cell transplant. Receptor source: a girl under two years old who had a stem cell transplant for combined immunodeficiency, so the T cells may come from the graft donor. CDR3s include the opening cysteine and the closing phenylalanine or tryptophan. The D gene is left open where the match is weak. Rows give clone size only sometimes, using once, few, many, or a class for an expanded clone.

d_gene: .; j_gene: TRBJ2-7; abundance: few; v_gene: TRBV7-3; CDR3nt: TGTGCCAGCAGCTTAACCCCCAGATACGAGCAGTACTTC; CDR3aa: CASSLTPRYEQYF
d_gene: .; j_gene: TRBJ2-3; abundance: .; v_gene: TRBV20-1; CDR3nt: TGCAGTGCTAGAGATCAAACCGAGAGCACAGATACGCAGTATTTT; CDR3aa: CSARDQTESTDTQYF
d_gene: TRBD2; j_gene: TRBJ2-1; abundance: .; v_gene: TRBV20-1; CDR3nt: TGCAGTGCTAGAGACGGGACTAGCGGGGACAATGAGCAGTTCTTC; CDR3aa: CSARDGTSGDNEQFF
d_gene: .; j_gene: TRBJ2-1; abundance: many; v_gene: TRBV12-3/TRBV12-4; CDR3nt: TGTGCCAGCAGTTTTACCGGGGGGCTTTTCTACAATGAGCAGTTCTTC; CDR3aa: CASSFTGGLFYNEQFF
d_gene: .; j_gene: TRBJ1-1; abundance: .; v_gene: TRBV12-3/TRBV12-4; CDR3nt: TGTGCCAGCAGTTTCCTGGGTGGGAATTCTGAAGCTTTCTTT; CDR3aa: CASSFLGGNSEAFF
d_gene: .; j_gene: TRBJ2-7; abundance: few; v_gene: TRBV7-8; CDR3nt: TGTGCCAGCAGTTATTCCGGCGGGCCTACCCCCTACGAGCAGTACTTC; CDR3aa: CASSYSGGPTPYEQYF
d_gene: .; j_gene: TRBJ2-1; abundance: .; v_gene: TRBV7-8; CDR3nt: TGTGCCAGCAGCCCGCCTTCTTGCCGAAACAATGAGCAGTTCTTC; CDR3aa: CASSPPSCRNNEQFF
d_gene: .; j_gene: TRBJ1-2; abundance: .; v_gene: TRBV18; CDR3nt: TGTGCCAGCTCACCCGGGACAACTAACTATGGCTACACCTTC; CDR3aa: CASSPGTTNYGYTF
d_gene: .; j_gene: TRBJ2-5; abundance: .; v_gene: TRBV5-1; CDR3nt: TGCGCCAGCAGCTTTAAACCCCTCCAAGAGACCCAGTACTTC; CDR3aa: CASSFKPLQETQYF
d_gene: TRBD1; j_gene: TRBJ1-5; abundance: few; v_gene: TRBV20-1; CDR3nt: TGCAGTGCGTCGGGACAGGGCGATAGCAATCAGCCCCAGCATTTT; CDR3aa: CSASGQGDSNQPQHF
d_gene: TRBD2; j_gene: TRBJ2-3; abundance: few; v_gene: TRBV7-2; CDR3nt: TGTGCCAGCAGCTCCGCTACTAGCGGGGGGGTCGGGGCGGACACAGATACGCAGTATTTT; CDR3aa: CASSSATSGGVGADTDTQYF
d_gene: .; j_gene: TRBJ2-5; abundance: many; v_gene: TRBV7-8; CDR3nt: TGTGCCAGCAGCTTAGCGCTTCAGAACCAAGAGACCCAGTACTTC; CDR3aa: CASSLALQNQETQYF
d_gene: TRBD2; j_gene: TRBJ2-1; abundance: few; v_gene: TRBV18; CDR3nt: TGTGCCAGCTCACCACAGCGGGAAGCATACAATGAGCAGTTCTTC; CDR3aa: CASSPQREAYNEQFF
d_gene: .; j_gene: TRBJ2-5; abundance: .; v_gene: TRBV10-3; CDR3nt: TGTGCCATCAGGGAGGGGGAGACCCAGTACTTC; CDR3aa: CAIREGETQYF
d_gene: .; j_gene: TRBJ2-7; abundance: few; v_gene: TRBV5-1; CDR3nt: TGCGCCAGCAGCTATGAAGGATACGAGCAGTACTTC; CDR3aa: CASSYEGYEQYF
d_gene: .; j_gene: TRBJ2-7; abundance: .; v_gene: TRBV12-3/TRBV12-4; CDR3nt: TGTGCCAGCAGTTTCTTAGATTTCTACGAGCAGTACTTC; CDR3aa: CASSFLDFYEQYF